This T cell receptor (beta chain) is drawn from a study of cytomegalovirus exposure and HLA in healthy donors. Study-wide context: Out of roughly 170 million T cells, an earlier analysis found around 110 million unique TCR beta sequences in total. Findings and limits, study-wide: Reports described diagnosis of cytomegalovirus status by the classifier as highly specific and sensitive. A list of approximately 160 TCR beta chains associated with cytomegalovirus was given.

On this clone: The antigen is undetermined.

The CDR3 is made up of 15 amino acids. V shed 6 bases, J shed 8 bases, and the junction held 5 bases outside the gene matches. CDR1 and CDR2 (germline): MNHNS, SASEGT. With 60 Vbeta and 13 Jbeta primers, the PCR was carried out. The method was immunoSEQ multiplex PCR; TCRdb's version includes in-frame clones alone and lacks a portion of them. This sample yields fewer than 150,000 clones, of which about 77% are seen a single time; roughly 5.9% belongs to the top ten. Sequenced sample: PBMCs. The V gene is TRBV6-1, the J gene TRBJ2-3; 16 bases line up with TRBD2. The clonotype was recovered from a young woman in good health and CMV-seropositive. This CDR3 reads CASRGTSGGGGTQYF. CDR3 DNA sequence: TGTGCCAGCAGGGGGACTAGCGGGGGGGGAGGTACGCAGTATTTT.